The 15 T cell receptor beta chains presented below share a single source sample, sequenced in a study of molecular identifiers for immune sequencing clone quantification. Each CDR3 protein is one row after TCRdb ran MiXCR on the PCR reads. This table has about 510,000 distinct CDR3 sequences, less than 30% appearing once. The sequenced material came from naive CD8+ T cells from blood, with Jurkat cell RNA spiked in. The subset denotes: FACS-sorted CD8+CD4-CCR7+CD45RA+ naive T cells. The receptors here all came from a human donor in good health. Some libraries in this study had Jurkat cell RNA spiked in.

This clonotype was observed at least ten times. This rearrangement joins TRBV7-9 to TRBJ2-1; 9 bases agree with TRBD2. Germline CDR1 reads SEHNR; CDR2 reads FQNEAQ (reference sequence). CDR3 size: 13 residues. The V and J ends lost 8 bases and 12 bases, in that order; junction bases with no gene match: 11. The CDR3 DNA is TGTGCCAGCGGGGGACTAGCCGTGACGGGGCAGTTCTTC. It yields the protein CASGGLAVTGQFF.

This clonotype was seen ten or more times. This chain uses TRBV5-1 with TRBJ1-2, with 8 bases aligning to TRBD1. The V gene end was trimmed by 1 base and the J gene end by 8 bases; junction bases not matched to a gene: 16. Germline loops: CDR1 SGHRS, CDR2 YFSETQ. This CDR3 spans 17 amino acids. The CDR3 DNA reads TGCGCCAGCAGCTTGTCCGCCGGGGTGACAGGGGCGCGAGGCTACACCTTC. This sequence encodes CASSLSAGVTGARGYTF.

V and J are TRBV27 and TRBJ1-1; D may be TRBD1 (5 bases). The CDR3 has 17 residues. Germline CDR1 MNHEY, CDR2 SMNVEV (reference sequence). The V end was cut by 0 bases, the J end by 4 bases, with 18 bases between. DNA of the CDR3: TGTGCCAGCAGTTTATCTGTCGGGGGTCCGGTTTTCACTGAAGCTTTCTTT. Protein product: CASSLSVGGPVFTEAFF.

Comments on this clonotype: A read error is possible here, since a much larger clone lies one base away. J is TRBJ2-3 and V is TRBV7-2; the D is unclear. V gave up 8 bases and J gave up 5 bases, with 11 bases separating them. Germline V gene data show CDR1 as SGHTA and CDR2 as FQGNSA. CDR3 length equals 12 residues. The CDR3 DNA is TGTGCCAGCCGCTCCGCTGGAGATACGCAGTATTTT. Residues: CASRSAGDTQYF.

The sample holds many counts of this clonotype. CDR3 amino acids: CASSLDGTVSYEQYF. The CDR3 bases are TGTGCCAGCAGCTTGGATGGGACAGTCTCCTACGAGCAGTACTTC. The chain combines TRBV5-4 with TRBJ2-7; 7 nucleotides align to TRBD1. Germline CDR1 and CDR2: SGHNT and YYREEE (reference sequence). V lost 0 bases to trimming and J lost 0 bases; unmatched junction nucleotides: 3. The CDR3 sequence is 15 residues long.

Note on this clonotype: Since the CDR3 does not end with the conserved phenylalanine or tryptophan, this likely comes from a read error. The genes are TRBV15 and TRBJ1-1; D is undetermined. This CDR3 comprises 15 residues. CDR1 LNHNV and CDR2 YYDKDF come from the germline V gene (reference sequence). Trimming left V 0 bases short and J 5 bases short, with 13 bases between. The CDR3 region is CATSRDRNSGTEAFL. The CDR3, as DNA: TGTGCCACCAGCAGAGATCGAAACAGCGGAACTGAAGCTTTCCTT.

This clonotype was picked up many times. V gene TRBV7-9 combines with J gene TRBJ1-5, with D hard to call. Germline V gene sequence: CDR1 SEHNR, CDR2 FQNEAQ (reference sequence). V lost 5 bases to trimming and J lost 4 bases, with 6 bases between them. This CDR3 is built from 12 residues. For the CDR3, the DNA is TGTGCCAGCAGCCAGGCAAATCAGCCCCAGCATTTT. Encoded protein: CASSQANQPQHF.

This clonotype was recorded many times. V usage is TRBV7-9 and J usage is TRBJ2-3; D gene ambiguous. The CDR3 length is 13 residues. Per germline, CDR1 SEHNR and CDR2 FQNEAQ (reference sequence). The germline V and J ends were trimmed by 1 base and 6 bases, with 8 bases remaining between them. The CDR3 here is CASSLGVGDTQYF. The CDR3 nucleotides are TGTGCCAGCAGCTTAGGGGTCGGTGATACGCAGTATTTT.

At least ten counts were recorded for this clonotype. The chain has TRBV6-5 and TRBJ2-3; 7 nucleotides match TRBD2. This CDR3 has 14 amino acids. V gave up 5 bases and J gave up 1 base; unmatched junction bases: 3. In germline, CDR1 is MNHEY, CDR2 SVGAGI. This chain's CDR3 is CASSPSGGTDTQYF. For the CDR3, the DNA is TGTGCCAGCAGTCCCAGCGGGGGCACAGATACGCAGTATTTT.

The J gene is TRBJ2-7, the V gene TRBV14, with D possibly called TRBD1 or TRBD2 (5 bases each). There are 14 residues in the CDR3. Looked up from germline, CDR1 is SGHDN and CDR2 is FVKESK. Deletions cut 5 bases from V and 7 bases from J, with 18 bases between. The CDR3 loop reads CASSATSPGREQYF. CDR3 nucleotide sequence: TGTGCCAGCAGCGCTACCTCCCCGGGACGGGAGCAGTACTTC.

The chain uses TRBV4-1 and TRBJ2-3, with 9 bases lining up with TRBD2. CDR3 length: 15 residues. Germline CDR1 reads MGHRA; CDR2 reads YSYEKL. V was clipped by 4 bases and J by 4 bases; unmatched bases: 6. The CDR3 reads CASSPPGLAADTQYF. The DNA of the CDR3 is TGCGCCAGCAGCCCGCCGGGACTAGCCGCAGATACGCAGTATTTT.

The rearrangement joins TRBV7-9 to TRBJ2-3, with unresolved D. Germline lookup yields CDR1 SEHNR and CDR2 FQNEAQ (reference sequence). The germline V and J ends were trimmed by 8 bases and 7 bases, with 10 bases remaining between them. There are 11 residues in the CDR3. CDR3 in DNA: TGTGCCAGCCTTATGTTATATACGCAGTATTTT. The encoded protein is CASLMLYTQYF.

The chain joins TRBV5-3 to TRBJ1-1; possible D gene TRBD1, 5 bases. TRBV5-3 is assigned to the ORF class and has an uncertain function. CDR3 length: 13 residues. The ends were cut back, 8 bases at V and 6 bases at J, with 17 bases in the middle. CDR3 DNA sequence: TGTGCCAGCAGCGAGACAGCCGGCTCTGAAGCTTTCTTT. As protein: CASSETAGSEAFF.

V and J are TRBV20-1 and TRBJ1-1, with TRBD1 matching over 8 bases. J lost 0 bases, V lost 0 bases, and 0 bases had no gene match. The CDR3 has 14 amino acids. CDR1 is DFQATT and CDR2 is SNEGSKA in the germline V gene (reference sequence). The CDR3 is CSARETGVNTEAFF. The CDR3 DNA is TGCAGTGCTAGAGAGACAGGGGTGAACACTGAAGCTTTCTTT.

This clonotype was recorded many times. The gene calls are TRBV9 and TRBJ2-3; 12 bases are a match to TRBD2. Germline assignment: CDR1 SGDLS and CDR2 YYNGEE. This CDR3 has 17 residues. Trimming took 3 bases from V and 3 from J; bases not matched to a gene: 8. In DNA, the CDR3 is TGTGCCAGCAGCGGGAATGTAGGACTAGCGGGAACAGATACGCAGTATTTT. Translation gives CASSGNVGLAGTDTQYF. Drawing the rest from reference TRBV9 and TRBJ2-3, the complete variable domain is DSGVTQTPKHLITATGQRVTLRCSPRSGDLSVYWYQQSLDQGLQFLIQYYNGEERAKGNILERFSAQQFPDLHSELNLSSLELGDSALYFCASSGNVGLAGTDTQYFGPGTRLTVL.